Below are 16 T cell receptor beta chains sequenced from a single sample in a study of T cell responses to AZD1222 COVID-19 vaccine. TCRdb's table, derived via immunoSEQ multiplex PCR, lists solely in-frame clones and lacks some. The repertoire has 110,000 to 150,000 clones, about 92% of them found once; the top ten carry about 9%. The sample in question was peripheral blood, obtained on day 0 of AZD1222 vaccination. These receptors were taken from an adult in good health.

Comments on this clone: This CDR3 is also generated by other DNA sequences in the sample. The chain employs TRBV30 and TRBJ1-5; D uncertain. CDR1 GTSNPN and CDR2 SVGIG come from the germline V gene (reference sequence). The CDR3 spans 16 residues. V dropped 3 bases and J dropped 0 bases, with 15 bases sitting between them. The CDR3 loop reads CAWSAGSSYSNQPQHF. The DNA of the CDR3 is TGTGCCTGGAGCGCCGGGTCGAGTTATAGCAATCAGCCCCAGCATTTT.

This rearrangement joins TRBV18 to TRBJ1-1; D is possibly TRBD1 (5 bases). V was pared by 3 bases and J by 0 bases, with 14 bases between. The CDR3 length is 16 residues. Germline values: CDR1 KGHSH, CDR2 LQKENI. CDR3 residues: CASSPGWGNLNTEAFF. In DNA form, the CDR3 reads TGTGCCAGCTCACCGGGGTGGGGCAACTTGAACACTGAAGCTTTCTTT. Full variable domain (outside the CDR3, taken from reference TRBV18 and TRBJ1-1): NAGVMQNPRHLVRRRGQEARLRCSPMKGHSHVYWYRQLPEEGLKFMVYLQKENIIDESGMPKERFSAEFPKEGPSILRIQQVVRGDSAAYFCASSPGWGNLNTEAFFGQGTRLTVV.

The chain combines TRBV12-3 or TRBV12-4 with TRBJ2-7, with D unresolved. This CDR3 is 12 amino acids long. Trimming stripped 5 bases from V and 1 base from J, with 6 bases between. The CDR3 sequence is CASSTISYEQYF. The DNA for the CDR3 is TGTGCCAGCAGTACGATTTCCTACGAGCAGTACTTC.

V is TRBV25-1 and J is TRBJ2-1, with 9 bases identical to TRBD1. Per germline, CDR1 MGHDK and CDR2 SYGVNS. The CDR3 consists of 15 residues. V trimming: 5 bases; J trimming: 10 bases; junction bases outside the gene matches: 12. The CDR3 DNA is TGTGCCAGCAGTTGGACAGGGGATCCGACAATGGAGCAGTTCTTC. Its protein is CASSWTGDPTMEQFF.

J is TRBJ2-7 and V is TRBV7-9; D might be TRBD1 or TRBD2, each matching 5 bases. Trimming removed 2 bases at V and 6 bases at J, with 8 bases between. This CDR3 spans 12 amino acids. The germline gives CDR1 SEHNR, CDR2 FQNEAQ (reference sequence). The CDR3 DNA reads TGTGCCAGCAGCTTATTAGGGACCGAGCAGTACTTC. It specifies CASSLLGTEQYF.

In nucleotides, the CDR3 is TGTGCCACCAGTGATTTGGGGGAAAAACTGTTTTTT. Protein: CATSDLGEKLFF. The chain employs TRBV24-1 and TRBJ1-4; D is uncertain. V lost 0 bases and J 8 bases, leaving 3 bases between the germline ends. The CDR3 has 12 amino acids. CDR1 and CDR2 from the germline V gene are KGHDR and SFDVKD.

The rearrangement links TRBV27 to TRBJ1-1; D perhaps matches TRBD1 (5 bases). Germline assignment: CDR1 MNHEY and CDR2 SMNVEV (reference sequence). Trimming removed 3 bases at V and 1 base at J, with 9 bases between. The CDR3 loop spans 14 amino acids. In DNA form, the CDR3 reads TGTGCCAGCAGTTTGGGGCGGTGGAACACTGAAGCTTTCTTT. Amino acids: CASSLGRWNTEAFF.

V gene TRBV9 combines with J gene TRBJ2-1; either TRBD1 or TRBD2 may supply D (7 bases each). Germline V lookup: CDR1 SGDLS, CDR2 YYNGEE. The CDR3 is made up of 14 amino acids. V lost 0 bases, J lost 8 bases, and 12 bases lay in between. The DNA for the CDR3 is TGTGCCAGCAGCGTAGGTCCAGGGGGGGATGAGCAGTTCTTC. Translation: CASSVGPGGDEQFF.

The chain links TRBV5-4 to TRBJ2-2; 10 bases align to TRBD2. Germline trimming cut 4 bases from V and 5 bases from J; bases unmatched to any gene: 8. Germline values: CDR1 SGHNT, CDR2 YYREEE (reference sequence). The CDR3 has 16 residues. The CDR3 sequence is CASSRPSGGGTGELFF. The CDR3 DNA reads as TGTGCCAGCAGCCGACCTAGCGGGGGAGGTACCGGGGAGCTGTTTTTT.

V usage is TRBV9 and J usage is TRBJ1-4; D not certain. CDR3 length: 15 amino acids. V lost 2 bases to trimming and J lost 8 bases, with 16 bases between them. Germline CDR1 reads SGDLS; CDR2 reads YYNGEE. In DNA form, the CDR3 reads TGTGCCAGCAGCGTGAACGGGATTAATGAAGAAAAACTGTTTTTT. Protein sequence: CASSVNGINEEKLFF.

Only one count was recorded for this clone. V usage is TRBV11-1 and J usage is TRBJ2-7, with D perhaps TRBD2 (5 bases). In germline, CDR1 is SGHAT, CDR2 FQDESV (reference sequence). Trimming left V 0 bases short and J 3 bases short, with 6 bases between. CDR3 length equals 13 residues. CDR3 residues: CASSLAEDYEQYF. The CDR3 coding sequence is TGTGCCAGCAGCTTAGCGGAGGACTACGAGCAGTACTTC.

Written as DNA, the CDR3 is TGTGCCAGCAGTTTAGGCGGACATACCACTGAAGCTTTCTTT. Amino acids: CASSLGGHTTEAFF. The chain uses TRBV27 and TRBJ1-1; D might be TRBD1 (5 bases). The CDR3 has 14 residues. Trimming removed 2 bases from V and 4 bases from J, with 11 bases in between. Germline V gene lookup returns CDR1 MNHEY and CDR2 SMNVEV (reference sequence).

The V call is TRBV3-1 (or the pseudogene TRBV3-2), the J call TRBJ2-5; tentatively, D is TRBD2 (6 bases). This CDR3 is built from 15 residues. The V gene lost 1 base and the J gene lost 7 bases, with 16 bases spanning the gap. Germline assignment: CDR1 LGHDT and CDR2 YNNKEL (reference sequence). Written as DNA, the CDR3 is TGTGCCAGCAGCCAAGGGGACTTGGGCCCTGCGACCCAGTACTTC. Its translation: CASSQGDLGPATQYF.

CDR3 nucleotide sequence: TGTGCCAGTACGCCACCAACAGGGCTCAACTATGGCTACACCTTC. This codes for CASTPPTGLNYGYTF. The V call is TRBV19, the J call TRBJ1-2; D is perhaps TRBD1 (6 bases). Germline V gene lookup returns CDR1 LNHDA and CDR2 SQIVND (reference sequence). V lost 7 bases, J lost 2 bases, and 17 bases lay in between. The CDR3 length is 15 residues.

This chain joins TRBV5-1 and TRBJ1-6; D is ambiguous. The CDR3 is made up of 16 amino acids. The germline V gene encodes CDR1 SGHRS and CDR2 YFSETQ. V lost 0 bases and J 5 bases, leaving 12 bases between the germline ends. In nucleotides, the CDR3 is TGCGCCAGCAGCTTGGGCATCTTAGAAAATAATTCACCCCTCCACTTT. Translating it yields CASSLGILENNSPLHF.

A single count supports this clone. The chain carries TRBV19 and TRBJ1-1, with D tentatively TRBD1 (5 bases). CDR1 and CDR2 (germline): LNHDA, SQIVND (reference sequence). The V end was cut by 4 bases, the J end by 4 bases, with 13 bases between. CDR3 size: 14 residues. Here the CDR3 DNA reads TGTGCCAGTAGTAGTGGGGGATCAATCACTGAAGCTTTCTTT. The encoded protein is CASSSGGSITEAFF.